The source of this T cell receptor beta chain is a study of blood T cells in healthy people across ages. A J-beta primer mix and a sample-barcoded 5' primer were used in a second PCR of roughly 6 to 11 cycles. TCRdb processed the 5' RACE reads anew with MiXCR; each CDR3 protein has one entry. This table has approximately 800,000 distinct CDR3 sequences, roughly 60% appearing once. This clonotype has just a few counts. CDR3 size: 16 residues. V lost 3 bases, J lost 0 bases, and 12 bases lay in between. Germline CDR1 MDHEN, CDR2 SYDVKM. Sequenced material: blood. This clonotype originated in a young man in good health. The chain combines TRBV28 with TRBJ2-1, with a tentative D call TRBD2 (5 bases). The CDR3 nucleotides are TGTGCCAGCAGTTTGACAAACGGAGGCTCCTACAATGAGCAGTTCTTC. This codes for CASSLTNGGSYNEQFF. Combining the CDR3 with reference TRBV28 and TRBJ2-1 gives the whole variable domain DVKVTQSSRYLVKRTGEKVFLECVQDMDHENMFWYRQDPGLGLRLIYFSYDVKMKEKGDIPEGYSVSREKKERFSLILESASTNQTSMYLCASSLTNGGSYNEQFFGPGTRLTVL.